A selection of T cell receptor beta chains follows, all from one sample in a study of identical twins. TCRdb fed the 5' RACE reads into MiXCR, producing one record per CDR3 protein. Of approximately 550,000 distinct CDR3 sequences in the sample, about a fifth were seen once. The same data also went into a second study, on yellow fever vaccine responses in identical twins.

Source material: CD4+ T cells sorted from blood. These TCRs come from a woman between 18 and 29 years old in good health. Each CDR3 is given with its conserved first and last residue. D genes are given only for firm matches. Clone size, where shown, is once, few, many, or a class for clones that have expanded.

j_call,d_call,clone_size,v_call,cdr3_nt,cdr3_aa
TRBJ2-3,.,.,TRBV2,TGTGCCAGCAGAGAGATGCGGACCACCACAGATACGCAGTATTTT,CASREMRTTTDTQYF
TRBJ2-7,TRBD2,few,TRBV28,TGTGCCAGCAGTCGTGGACTAGCAGCCTACGAGCAGTACTTC,CASSRGLAAYEQYF
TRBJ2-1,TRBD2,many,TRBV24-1,TGTGCCACCAGTGATTTTGGGACGGGACTAGCCAACAATGAGCAGTTCTTC,CATSDFGTGLANNEQFF
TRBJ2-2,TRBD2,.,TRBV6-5,TGTGCCAGCAGTTTCACCGGGACTAGTATGTCCGGGGAGCTGTTTTTT,CASSFTGTSMSGELFF
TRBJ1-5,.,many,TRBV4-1,TGCGCCAGCAGCCAAACGACGTATAGCAATCAGCCCCAGCATTTT,CASSQTTYSNQPQHF
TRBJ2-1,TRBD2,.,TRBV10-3,TGTGCCATCAGTGAACTAGCGGGAGTCGGTGAGCAGTTCTTC,CAISELAGVGEQFF
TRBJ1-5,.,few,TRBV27,TGTGCCAGCAGTGTCAGGGGAGTAAATCAGCCCCAGCATTTT,CASSVRGVNQPQHF
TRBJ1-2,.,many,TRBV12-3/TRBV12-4,TGTGCCAGCACCCCGGGGGTTATCCCTAACTATGGCTACACCTTC,CASTPGVIPNYGYTF
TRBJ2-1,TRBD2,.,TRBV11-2,TGTGCCAGCAGCTACCCAAAGAGCGGGGGGGCCTACAATGAGCAGTTCTTC,CASSYPKSGGAYNEQFF
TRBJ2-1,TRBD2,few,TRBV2,TGTGCCAGCAGTGAGGATAGCGGGATCAATGAGCAGTTCTTC,CASSEDSGINEQFF
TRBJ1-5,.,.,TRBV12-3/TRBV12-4,TGTGCCAGCAGTTCCACCGGGCCTAATCCTAGCAATCAGCCCCAGCATTTT,CASSSTGPNPSNQPQHF
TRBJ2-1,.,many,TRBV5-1,TGCGCCAGCAGCTTGTTTCCTCAACAAACCAATGAGCAGTTCTTC,CASSLFPQQTNEQFF
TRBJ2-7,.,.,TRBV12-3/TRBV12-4,TGTGCCAGCAGTTCCTTAAGTTGGGAGCAGTACTTC,CASSSLSWEQYF
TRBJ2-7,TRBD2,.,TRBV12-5,TGTGCTAGTGGTTTGGTACGGGCGGGAGAGAACTACGAGCAGTACTTC,CASGLVRAGENYEQYF
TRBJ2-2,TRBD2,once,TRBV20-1,TGCAGTGCTAGACGAGGGACTAGCGGGGGCACCGGGGAGCTGTTTTTT,CSARRGTSGGTGELFF
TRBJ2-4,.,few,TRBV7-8,TGTGCCAGCAGCTTAGCCCCTGCGACTAAAAACATTCAGTACTTC,CASSLAPATKNIQYF
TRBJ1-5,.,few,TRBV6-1,TGTGCCAGCAGTGAGGATCAGCCCCAGCATTTT,CASSEDQPQHF
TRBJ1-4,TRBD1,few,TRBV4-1,TGCGCCAGCAGCGCCCGATGGGCAGGGGGTACAACTAATGAAAAACTGTTTTTT,CASSARWAGGTTNEKLFF
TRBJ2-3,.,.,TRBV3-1,TGTGCCAGCAGCCAAGATGGCCTATCCACAGATACGCAGTATTTT,CASSQDGLSTDTQYF
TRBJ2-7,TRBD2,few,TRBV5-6,TGTGCCAGCAACGGACTAGCGGGAACGGGGGAGCAGTACTTC,CASNGLAGTGEQYF
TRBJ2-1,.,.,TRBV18,TGTGCCAGCTCACCCCCCGGGCAGCCGAGCAATGAGCAGTTCTTC,CASSPPGQPSNEQFF
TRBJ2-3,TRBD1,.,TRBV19,TGTGCCAGTACCTCCCTCATGGGGACAGGGCCAGATACGCAGTATTTT,CASTSLMGTGPDTQYF
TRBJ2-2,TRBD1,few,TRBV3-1,TGTGCCAGCAGCCAACCGAACAGGGGCACCGGGGAGCTGTTTTTT,CASSQPNRGTGELFF
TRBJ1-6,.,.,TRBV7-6,TGTGCCAGCAGCTTAGGGTCCAACCCTAATTCACCCCTCCACTTT,CASSLGSNPNSPLHF
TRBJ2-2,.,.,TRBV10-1,TGCGCCAGCAGTGACAGGGACACCGGGGAGCTGTTTTTT,CASSDRDTGELFF
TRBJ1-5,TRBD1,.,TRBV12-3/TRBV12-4,TGTGCCAGCAGCCCCGGGACAGGAAATAGCAATCAGCCCCAGCATTTT,CASSPGTGNSNQPQHF
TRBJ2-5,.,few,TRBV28,TGTGCCAGCAGTCCTACAGGGGGGGGGACCCAGTACTTC,CASSPTGGGTQYF
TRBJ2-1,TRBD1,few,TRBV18,TGTGCCAGCTCACCCGGGACAGGACTCCACAATGAGCAGTTCTTC,CASSPGTGLHNEQFF
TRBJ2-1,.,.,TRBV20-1,TGCAGTGCTAGTAGGGGTGACCCTCCTCCTAGTCCTGAGCAGTTCTTC,CSASRGDPPPSPEQFF
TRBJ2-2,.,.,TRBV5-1,TGCGCCAGCAGCTTGGAAGGAGTTGGTAACACCGGGGAGCTGTTTTTT,CASSLEGVGNTGELFF
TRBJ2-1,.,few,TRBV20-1,TGCAGTGCTAGAGATCAGGAAGGGTACAATGAGCAGTTCTTC,CSARDQEGYNEQFF
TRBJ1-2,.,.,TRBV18,TGTGCCAGCTCCCCCGGGACTGCTTTCTATGGCTACACCTTC,CASSPGTAFYGYTF
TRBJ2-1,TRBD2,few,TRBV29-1,TGCAGCGTTGTCACTAGCGGGAGAGGTGATGAGCAGTTCTTC,CSVVTSGRGDEQFF
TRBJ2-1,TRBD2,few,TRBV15,TGTGCCACCAGCAGCCTTATAGCGGGAGCTTTAGAGCAGTTCTTC,CATSSLIAGALEQFF
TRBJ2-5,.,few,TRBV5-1,TGCGCCAGCAGCTGGGGGAGGGGGCCTCAAGAGACCCAGTACTTC,CASSWGRGPQETQYF
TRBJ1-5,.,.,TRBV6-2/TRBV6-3,TGTGCCAGCATCCAGCGGGGGGGCGGCAATCAGCCCCAGCATTTT,CASIQRGGGNQPQHF
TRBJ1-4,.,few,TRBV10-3,TGTGCCATCAGCTCGGGGGTTCAGAATGAAAAACTGTTTTTT,CAISSGVQNEKLFF
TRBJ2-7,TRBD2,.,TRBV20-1,TGCAGTGCTCCGAAGGCCCCCGGGACTAGCGGGAGCTACGAGCAGTACTTC,CSAPKAPGTSGSYEQYF
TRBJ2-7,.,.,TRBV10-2,TGCGCCAGCGGGTTAAGCGGCACCTACGAGCAGTACTTC,CASGLSGTYEQYF
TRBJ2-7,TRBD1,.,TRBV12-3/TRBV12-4,TGTGCCAGCAGTTTAGGGGGGCCGGGACAGATACCCGAGCAGTACTTC,CASSLGGPGQIPEQYF
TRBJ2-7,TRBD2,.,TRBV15,TGTGCCACCAGCAGGGGAACTAGCGGAGAGCAGTACTTC,CATSRGTSGEQYF
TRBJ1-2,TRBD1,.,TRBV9,TGTGCCAGCAGCGCGACGGGACAGGGAAGTGGCTACACCTTC,CASSATGQGSGYTF
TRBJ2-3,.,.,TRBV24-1,TGTGCCACCAGTGATGCGCGGACCTACACAGATACGCAGTATTTT,CATSDARTYTDTQYF
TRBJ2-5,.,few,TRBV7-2,TGTGCCAGCAGGTTGAATACAGGGACTAAAGAGACCCAGTACTTC,CASRLNTGTKETQYF
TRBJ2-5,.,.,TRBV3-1,TGTGCCAGCAGCCAACGATCGGGGAGGGAGACCCAGTACTTC,CASSQRSGRETQYF
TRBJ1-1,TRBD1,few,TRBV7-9,TGTGCCAGCAGCTCTTGGACAGGGTCGAACACTGAAGCTTTCTTT,CASSSWTGSNTEAFF
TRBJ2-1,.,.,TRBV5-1,TGCGCCAGCAGCTTGGTACCCGGGGCCCTGGCGGGGAATGAGCAGTTCTTC,CASSLVPGALAGNEQFF
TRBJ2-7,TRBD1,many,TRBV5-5,TGTGCCAGCGCCTCTGGGACAGGGGTCTCCTACGAGCAGTACTTC,CASASGTGVSYEQYF
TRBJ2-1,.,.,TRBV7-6,TGTGCCAGCAGCCAAGGATTTCCCGAATACAATGAGCAGTTCTTC,CASSQGFPEYNEQFF
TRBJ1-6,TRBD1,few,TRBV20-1,TGCAGTGCCCTGGCTGGGGGACAGAGGAATTCACCCCTCCACTTT,CSALAGGQRNSPLHF
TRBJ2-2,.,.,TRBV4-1,TGCGCCAGCAGCCAAGTACCGGGTGGGGCCGGGGAGCTGTTTTTT,CASSQVPGGAGELFF
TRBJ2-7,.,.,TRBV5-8,TGTGCCAGCAGCTTGAGTGACAGCACCTACGAGCAGTACTTC,CASSLSDSTYEQYF
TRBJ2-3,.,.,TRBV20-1,TGCAGTGCTCCAGCGAGCACCTCCACAGATACGCAGTATTTT,CSAPASTSTDTQYF
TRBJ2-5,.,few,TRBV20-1,TGCAGTGCAGAAGTCGGGGAGACCCAGTACTTC,CSAEVGETQYF
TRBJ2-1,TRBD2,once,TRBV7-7,TGTGCCAGCAGCTTCGGGGGAGGGCGCAATGAGCAGTTCTTC,CASSFGGGRNEQFF